The entry below describes one T cell receptor (beta chain). The antigen is unknown. Cultured CD4+ T-cell DNA underwent Oncomine TCR Beta short-read sequencing. One entry per CDR3 protein, called by TCRdb with MiXCR from the PCR reads. The sample has approximately 24,000 distinct CDR3 sequences, around 70% seen once. Treatment defined: approximately nine-day PBMC culture with coronavirus spike peptide pools or control peptides (ViraFEST assay). The ViraFEST method relied on peptide pools to expand antigen-specific T cells, followed by TCR sequencing. This record belongs to a study of vaccination and CD4 T cells after COVID-19. The CDR3 is made up of 17 amino acids. Looked up from germline, CDR1 is DFQATT and CDR2 is SNEGSKA (reference sequence). Trimming left V 0 bases short and J 4 bases short, with 21 bases between. Study outcomes and limitations: From about 20 to 38, the median of SARS-CoV-2-reactive clonotypes rose without reaching significance.

The V call is TRBV20-1, the J call TRBJ1-2; a weak D match, TRBD1 (6 bases). The source was CD4+ T cells from blood, cultured in vitro, collected after SARS-CoV-2 vaccination. The receptor was isolated from a human donor who received a COVID-19 vaccine. CDR3 residues: CSARDGARDTAGYGYTF. The CDR3 DNA sequence: TGCAGTGCTAGAGATGGGGCCCGGGACACGGCGGGCTATGGCTACACCTTC.